Listed below are T cell receptor beta chains from one sample, sequenced in a study of cytomegalovirus exposure and HLA in healthy donors. Libraries were prepared by immunoSEQ multiplex PCR; TCRdb keeps only in-frame clonotypes and omits some of them. The sample records 95,000 to 100,000 clones, 65% to 80% being singletons. Material for sequencing was PBMCs. The receptors shown here come from a human donor in good health. CDR3s include the opening cysteine and the closing phenylalanine or tryptophan. The order of the fields is V gene, J gene, clone size, D gene, CDR3 DNA, CDR3 protein. The D gene is left open where the match is weak. The size entry is marked missing in some rows and otherwise reads once, few, many or a size class.

V: TRBV5-1
J: TRBJ2-2
size: few
D: TRBD2
DNA: TGCGCCAGCAGCTTGGATAGACTAGCGGGGACCTTGAACACCGGGGAGCTGTTTTTT
CDR3: CASSLDRLAGTLNTGELFF

V: TRBV21-1
J: TRBJ2-3
size: NA
D: NA
DNA: TGTGCCAGCAGCAAAGCCATCGGAGGGCCGACGCCAGATACGCAGTATTTT
CDR3: CASSKAIGGPTPDTQYF

V: TRBV30
J: TRBJ1-1
size: few
D: NA
DNA: TGTGCCTGGACGTTTTCGTTCGGGGACACTGAAGCTTTCTTT
CDR3: CAWTFSFGDTEAFF

V: TRBV19
J: TRBJ1-1
size: NA
D: TRBD1
DNA: TGTGCCAGTAGTTCGACAGGGAGAACTGAAGCTTTCTTT
CDR3: CASSSTGRTEAFF

V: TRBV5-1
J: TRBJ2-7
size: NA
D: TRBD1
DNA: TGCGCCAGCAGCTTGGCAGAGGGGACAGGGAACTACGAGCAGTACTTC
CDR3: CASSLAEGTGNYEQYF

V: TRBV5-1
J: TRBJ2-7
size: NA
D: NA
DNA: TGCGCCAGCAGCATGGACGCCTACGAGCAGTACTTC
CDR3: CASSMDAYEQYF

V: TRBV7-9
J: TRBJ1-1
size: NA
D: NA
DNA: TGTGCCAGCAGCTTAAGTGGGAGAACTGAAGCTTTCTTT
CDR3: CASSLSGRTEAFF

V: TRBV11-2
J: TRBJ1-1
size: few
D: NA
DNA: TGTGCCAGCAGCAAAACGATTAACACAGGGACTGAAGCTTTCTTT
CDR3: CASSKTINTGTEAFF

V: TRBV10-1
J: TRBJ1-2
size: NA
D: TRBD1
DNA: TGCGCCAGCAGCCCTTCGGACAGGGAAACACGCTACACCTTC
CDR3: CASSPSDRETRYTF

V: TRBV30
J: TRBJ1-3
size: NA
D: NA
DNA: TGTGCCCTACAGGGCTCTGGAAACACCATATATTTT
CDR3: CALQGSGNTIYF

V: TRBV6-5
J: TRBJ2-7
size: few
D: NA
DNA: TGTGCCAGCAGACGCGGGACAGACTACGAGCAGTACTTC
CDR3: CASRRGTDYEQYF

V: TRBV4-1
J: TRBJ1-1
size: few
D: NA
DNA: TGCGCCAGCAGCCTAGCAAGAATAGGGACACTCAACTTTAACACTGAAGCTTTCTTT
CDR3: CASSLARIGTLNFNTEAFF

V: TRBV5-5
J: TRBJ2-5
size: NA
D: NA
DNA: TGTGCCAGCAGCTTGGCGGAGGCTCCACAAGTGGAGACCCAGTACTTC
CDR3: CASSLAEAPQVETQYF

V: TRBV7-8
J: TRBJ1-5
size: NA
D: TRBD1
DNA: TGTGCCAGCAGCCCAACCGGAGGGGGCAACAATCAGCCCCAGCATTTT
CDR3: CASSPTGGGNNQPQHF

V: TRBV6-1
J: TRBJ1-5
size: NA
D: TRBD1
DNA: TGTGCCAGCAGTGAAGTCGCCCAGGGACAGCCCCAGCACTTT
CDR3: CASSEVAQGQPQHF

V: TRBV30
J: TRBJ2-1
size: NA
D: NA
DNA: TGTGCCTGGAGTGCGACTTACAATGAGCAGTTCTTC
CDR3: CAWSATYNEQFF

V: TRBV6-5
J: TRBJ2-7
size: NA
D: NA
DNA: TGTGCCAGCAGTCCCCGACAGGCGTTGACCTACGAGCAGTACTTC
CDR3: CASSPRQALTYEQYF

V: TRBV7-9
J: TRBJ1-5
size: NA
D: NA
DNA: TGTGCCAGCAGCCTGGGACACCTTAAAGCCCAGCATTTT
CDR3: CASSLGHLKAQHF

V: TRBV6-5
J: TRBJ2-5
size: NA
D: TRBD1
DNA: TGTGCCACCGCGCGGACAGGGGGCCTCTGTGAGCAGTACTTC
CDR3: CATARTGGLCEQYF

V: TRBV10-3
J: TRBJ2-7
size: NA
D: TRBD1
DNA: TGTGCCATCAGTAATATTGTCGGGACAGGGGGCTACGAGCAGTACTTC
CDR3: CAISNIVGTGGYEQYF

V: TRBV7-2
J: TRBJ1-2
size: NA
D: NA
DNA: TGTGCCAGCAGCTTAGAGCACGGAGGTAACTATGGCTACACCTTC
CDR3: CASSLEHGGNYGYTF

V: TRBV7-6
J: TRBJ2-1
size: NA
D: NA
DNA: TGTGCCAGCAGCTTAGCCGAAACAGGTTACAATGAGCAGTTCTTC
CDR3: CASSLAETGYNEQFF

V: TRBV6-5
J: TRBJ2-1
size: NA
D: NA
DNA: TGTGCCAGCAGGAGGGACAATGAGCAGTTCTTC
CDR3: CASRRDNEQFF

V: TRBV9
J: TRBJ2-1
size: NA
D: TRBD2
DNA: TGTGCCAGCAGTGGGACTAGCGGGAGGGCCTACAATGAGCAGTTCTTC
CDR3: CASSGTSGRAYNEQFF

V: TRBV6-6
J: TRBJ2-3
size: NA
D: NA
DNA: TGTGCCAGCAGTTACGGGCTGAACACAGATACGCAGTATTTT
CDR3: CASSYGLNTDTQYF

V: TRBV28
J: TRBJ1-1
size: NA
D: TRBD1
DNA: TGTGCCAGCAGACCTAGGACAGGGGGTACTGAAGCTTTCTTT
CDR3: CASRPRTGGTEAFF

V: TRBV4-3
J: TRBJ2-1
size: NA
D: TRBD1
DNA: TGCGCCAGCAGCCAACCGGGACAGGGGGTTGGCGAGCAGTTCTTC
CDR3: CASSQPGQGVGEQFF

V: TRBV5-5
J: TRBJ2-7
size: NA
D: TRBD1
DNA: TGTGCCAGCAGCCCTCGGGCAGGGGGCTCCTACGAGCAGTACTTC
CDR3: CASSPRAGGSYEQYF

V: TRBV15
J: TRBJ1-2
size: NA
D: TRBD1
DNA: TGTGCCACCAGCGGACAGGGGAGAGAAAGCTACACCTTC
CDR3: CATSGQGRESYTF

V: TRBV12-2
J: TRBJ2-5
size: NA
D: NA
DNA: TGTGCAAGTCGCCCTTTGACAGGAGAGACCCAGTACTTC
CDR3: CASRPLTGETQYF

V: TRBV11-2
J: TRBJ2-1
size: NA
D: TRBD2
DNA: TGTGCCAGCAGCCGGACTAGCGGGGGTTACAATGAGCAGTTCTTC
CDR3: CASSRTSGGYNEQFF

V: TRBV27
J: TRBJ1-1
size: NA
D: NA
DNA: TGTGCCAGCAGTTTAGATCGGAGGGCCACTGAAGCTTTCTTT
CDR3: CASSLDRRATEAFF

V: TRBV19
J: TRBJ1-1
size: NA
D: TRBD1
DNA: TGTGCCAGTACAGGGACAGGGGGCAAAACTGAAGCTTTCTTT
CDR3: CASTGTGGKTEAFF

V: TRBV19
J: TRBJ2-2
size: NA
D: NA
DNA: TGTGCCAGTAGACAGACAGGATTCCACACCGGGGAGCTGTTTTTT
CDR3: CASRQTGFHTGELFF

V: TRBV5-1
J: TRBJ2-1
size: NA
D: TRBD1
DNA: TGCGCCAGCAGCCTCGTGGGACAGAGCTCCTACAATGAGCAGTTCTTC
CDR3: CASSLVGQSSYNEQFF

V: TRBV10-1
J: TRBJ2-3
size: NA
D: NA
DNA: TGCGCCAGCAGCCTTTCCGGCACAGATACGCAGTATTTT
CDR3: CASSLSGTDTQYF

V: TRBV7-7
J: TRBJ2-7
size: NA
D: NA
DNA: TGTGCCAGCAGCCCCGGACGGGACTACGAGCAGTACTTC
CDR3: CASSPGRDYEQYF

V: TRBV7-9
J: TRBJ1-2
size: NA
D: NA
DNA: TGTTCCAGCAGCTTAGCAGGCGGGCAGATCTATGGCTACACCTTC
CDR3: CSSSLAGGQIYGYTF

V: TRBV5-6
J: TRBJ2-7
size: NA
D: TRBD1
DNA: TGTGCCAGCAGCTTCAGGACAGGGGGCTACGAGCAGTACTTC
CDR3: CASSFRTGGYEQYF

V: TRBV13
J: TRBJ2-3
size: once
D: TRBD2
DNA: TGTGCCAGCAGCTTACGAGAAACCTTCGGGGGGGAGGGGGGTGGTACGCAGTATTTT
CDR3: CASSLRETFGGEGGGTQYF

V: TRBV5-4
J: TRBJ2-7
size: NA
D: NA
DNA: TGTGCCAGCAGCTTGGAGTGGGCCAACTACGAGCAGTACTTC
CDR3: CASSLEWANYEQYF

V: TRBV2
J: TRBJ2-5
size: NA
D: TRBD2
DNA: TGTGCCAGCAGTGAAGAGGCTAGCGGGCTCCAAGAGACCCAGTACTTC
CDR3: CASSEEASGLQETQYF

V: TRBV7-2
J: TRBJ1-1
size: NA
D: NA
DNA: TGTGCCAGCAGCCTACCAGGGTCCCGGGCAGTGAGAGCTTTCTTT
CDR3: CASSLPGSRAVRAFF

V: TRBV7-9
J: TRBJ1-2
size: NA
D: NA
DNA: TGTGCCAGCAGCTTAGCGTCAGGGGAAAACTATGGCTACACCTTC
CDR3: CASSLASGENYGYTF

V: TRBV6-1
J: TRBJ2-7
size: NA
D: NA
DNA: TGTGCCAGCAGTGATATATTAGTAAGTTACGAGCAGTACTTC
CDR3: CASSDILVSYEQYF

V: TRBV5-6
J: TRBJ1-5
size: NA
D: NA
DNA: TGTGCCAGCAGCTTGTTAGCAGGGGATGATCAGCCCCAGCATTTT
CDR3: CASSLLAGDDQPQHF

V: TRBV5-1
J: TRBJ1-2
size: NA
D: NA
DNA: TGCGCCAGCAGCTTGGCAGGGGCGCGGGGCTACACCTTC
CDR3: CASSLAGARGYTF

V: TRBV11-2
J: TRBJ2-3
size: NA
D: TRBD2
DNA: TGTGCCAGCACCCCGGGACTAGAGACGACAGATACGCAGTATTTT
CDR3: CASTPGLETTDTQYF